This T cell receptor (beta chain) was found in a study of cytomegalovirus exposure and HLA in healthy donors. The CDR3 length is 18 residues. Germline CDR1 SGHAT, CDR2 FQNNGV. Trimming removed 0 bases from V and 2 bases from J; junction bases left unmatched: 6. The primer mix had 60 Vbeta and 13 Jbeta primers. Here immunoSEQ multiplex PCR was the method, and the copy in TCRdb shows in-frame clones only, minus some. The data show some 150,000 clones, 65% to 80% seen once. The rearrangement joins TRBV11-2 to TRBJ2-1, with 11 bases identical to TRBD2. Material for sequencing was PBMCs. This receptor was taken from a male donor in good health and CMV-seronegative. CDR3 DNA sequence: TGTGCCAGCAGCTTAGAGGGGATAGCGGGAGGGCCCTACAATGAGCAGTTCTTC. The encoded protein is CASSLEGIAGGPYNEQFF.